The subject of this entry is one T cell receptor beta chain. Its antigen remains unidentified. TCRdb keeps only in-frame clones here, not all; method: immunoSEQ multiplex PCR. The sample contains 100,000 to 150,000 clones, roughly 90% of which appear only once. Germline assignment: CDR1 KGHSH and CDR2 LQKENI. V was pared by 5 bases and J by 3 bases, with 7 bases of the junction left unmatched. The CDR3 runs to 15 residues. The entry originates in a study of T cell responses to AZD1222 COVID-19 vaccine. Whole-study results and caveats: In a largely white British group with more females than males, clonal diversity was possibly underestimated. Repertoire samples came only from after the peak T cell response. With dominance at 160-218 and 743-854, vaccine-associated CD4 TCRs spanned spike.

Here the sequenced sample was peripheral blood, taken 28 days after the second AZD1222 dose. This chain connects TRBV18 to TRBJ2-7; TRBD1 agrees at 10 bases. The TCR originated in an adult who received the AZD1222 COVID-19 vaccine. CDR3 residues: CASSGTGTGDYEQYF. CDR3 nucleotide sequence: TGTGCCAGCTCAGGGACCGGGACAGGGGACTACGAGCAGTACTTC.